These T cell receptor beta chains were read from a single sample in a study of tumor-infiltrating lymphocytes in localized non-small cell lung cancer. Clones were read by immunoSEQ multiplex PCR, and TCRdb kept only the in-frame ones, dropping some. The table shows roughly 8,400 clones, with approximately 80% occurring only once. The specimen was lung tumor tissue. The origin of the receptors is a human donor with non-small cell lung cancer. CDR3s include the opening cysteine and the closing phenylalanine or tryptophan. The order of the fields is V gene, clone size, J gene, D gene, CDR3 DNA, CDR3 protein. The D gene is left open where the match is weak. Some rows have no size entry. The others give once, few or many, or a class for an expanded clone.

v_gene: TRBV5-1; abundance: -; j_gene: TRBJ2-1; d_gene: TRBD2; CDR3nt: TGCGCCAGCAGCCCAACTAGCGGGAGGTATGAGCAGTTCTTC; CDR3aa: CASSPTSGRYEQFF
v_gene: TRBV27; abundance: few; j_gene: TRBJ2-3; d_gene: -; CDR3nt: TGTGCCAGCAGTTTAGGTCTCCTTACAGATACGCAGTATTTT; CDR3aa: CASSLGLLTDTQYF
v_gene: TRBV19; abundance: once; j_gene: TRBJ2-7; d_gene: TRBD1; CDR3nt: TGTGCCAGCATTTCCTGGACAGGGACCAACTACGAGCAGTACTTC; CDR3aa: CASISWTGTNYEQYF
v_gene: TRBV15; abundance: -; j_gene: TRBJ1-5; d_gene: TRBD1; CDR3nt: TGTGCCACCAGCAGAAAATCACAGGGGGCGGGTCAGCCCCAGCATTTT; CDR3aa: CATSRKSQGAGQPQHF
v_gene: TRBV5-1; abundance: -; j_gene: TRBJ2-7; d_gene: -; CDR3nt: TGCGCCAGCAATCTGCAGGGAGCCGGGTACGAGCAGTACTTC; CDR3aa: CASNLQGAGYEQYF
v_gene: TRBV5-1; abundance: -; j_gene: TRBJ1-6; d_gene: -; CDR3nt: TGCGCCAGCAGCTTGGTAGGTGATTCACCCCTCCACTTT; CDR3aa: CASSLVGDSPLHF
v_gene: TRBV9; abundance: -; j_gene: TRBJ2-3; d_gene: -; CDR3nt: TGTGCCAGCAGCCCCCGTGACCCTTCCACAGATACGCAGTATTTT; CDR3aa: CASSPRDPSTDTQYF
v_gene: TRBV18; abundance: few; j_gene: TRBJ1-1; d_gene: -; CDR3nt: TGTGCCAGCTCACAAGGGAACACTGAAGCTTTCTTT; CDR3aa: CASSQGNTEAFF
v_gene: TRBV2; abundance: once; j_gene: TRBJ1-3; d_gene: -; CDR3nt: TGTGCCAAAAATACAGGCGCCCCTGGAAACACCATATATTTT; CDR3aa: CAKNTGAPGNTIYF
v_gene: TRBV5-5; abundance: -; j_gene: TRBJ2-7; d_gene: TRBD1; CDR3nt: TGTGCCAGCAGCTTGGATGGGGACAGAGGGAGGTACTTC; CDR3aa: CASSLDGDRGRYF
v_gene: TRBV7-2; abundance: medium-sized; j_gene: TRBJ1-4; d_gene: TRBD1; CDR3nt: TGTGCCAGCAGCTTAGGACAGGGGAGCGAAAAACTGTTTTTT; CDR3aa: CASSLGQGSEKLFF
v_gene: TRBV6-1; abundance: -; j_gene: TRBJ1-4; d_gene: -; CDR3nt: TGTGCCAGCAGTGGCCAAATTGCAACTAATGAAAAACTGTTTTTT; CDR3aa: CASSGQIATNEKLFF
v_gene: TRBV13; abundance: -; j_gene: TRBJ1-1; d_gene: TRBD1; CDR3nt: TGTGCCAGCAGCTCCCCCGGGCAGGGGGCTGAAGCTTTCTTT; CDR3aa: CASSSPGQGAEAFF
v_gene: TRBV11-2; abundance: once; j_gene: TRBJ2-3; d_gene: TRBD1; CDR3nt: TGTGCCAGCAGCCCCCGGACAGGAGGAAATACGCAGTATTTT; CDR3aa: CASSPRTGGNTQYF
v_gene: TRBV7-3; abundance: -; j_gene: TRBJ2-1; d_gene: -; CDR3nt: TGTGCCAGCAGCTTAACTAGGACTAACAATGAGCAGTTCTTC; CDR3aa: CASSLTRTNNEQFF
v_gene: TRBV5-1; abundance: few; j_gene: TRBJ2-3; d_gene: -; CDR3nt: TGCGCCAGCAGCAGGGAGGGGGCCAATACGCAGTATTTT; CDR3aa: CASSREGANTQYF
v_gene: TRBV9; abundance: -; j_gene: TRBJ2-7; d_gene: TRBD1; CDR3nt: TGTGCCAGCAGCGTAGAACAGGGGCCCTACGGCGAGCAGTACTTC; CDR3aa: CASSVEQGPYGEQYF
v_gene: TRBV7-3; abundance: once; j_gene: TRBJ1-6; d_gene: TRBD1; CDR3nt: TGTGCCAGCAGCTTAAACGGACAGGGGAGTAATTCACCCCTCCACTTT; CDR3aa: CASSLNGQGSNSPLHF
v_gene: TRBV4-3; abundance: few; j_gene: TRBJ2-1; d_gene: TRBD2; CDR3nt: TGCGCCAGCAGCCAAGATATTCCAGCGGGAGGCTCTAGGAATGAGCAGTTCTTC; CDR3aa: CASSQDIPAGGSRNEQFF
v_gene: TRBV5-1; abundance: -; j_gene: TRBJ2-1; d_gene: -; CDR3nt: TGCGCCAGCAGCCCCGGGACGAATGAGCAGTTCTTC; CDR3aa: CASSPGTNEQFF
v_gene: TRBV10-3; abundance: -; j_gene: TRBJ2-1; d_gene: TRBD2; CDR3nt: TGTGCCATCAGACCGGGACTAGGGGCCAATGAGCAGTTCTTC; CDR3aa: CAIRPGLGANEQFF
v_gene: TRBV2; abundance: once; j_gene: TRBJ2-1; d_gene: -; CDR3nt: TGTGCCACCACGGCCTTAGTCACCTACAATGAGCAGTTCTTC; CDR3aa: CATTALVTYNEQFF
v_gene: TRBV7-9; abundance: -; j_gene: TRBJ1-3; d_gene: TRBD1; CDR3nt: TGTGCCAGCAGCCTCCAGGGGGCGACTGGAAACACCATATATTTT; CDR3aa: CASSLQGATGNTIYF
v_gene: TRBV7-2; abundance: -; j_gene: TRBJ1-5; d_gene: -; CDR3nt: TGTGCCAGCAGCTTAGTAAACAATCAGCCCCAGCATTTT; CDR3aa: CASSLVNNQPQHF
v_gene: TRBV9; abundance: few; j_gene: TRBJ2-3; d_gene: -; CDR3nt: TGTGCCAGCGGGAAAGGAGCCACAGATACGCAGTATTTT; CDR3aa: CASGKGATDTQYF
v_gene: TRBV5-1; abundance: -; j_gene: TRBJ2-2; d_gene: TRBD1; CDR3nt: TGCGCCAGCAGCCCTAAGACAGGGGAGACCGGGGAGCTGTTTTTT; CDR3aa: CASSPKTGETGELFF
v_gene: TRBV9; abundance: -; j_gene: TRBJ2-7; d_gene: -; CDR3nt: TGTGCCAGCAGCGGGTCCAGCTCCTACGAGCAGTACTTC; CDR3aa: CASSGSSSYEQYF
v_gene: TRBV6-1; abundance: few; j_gene: TRBJ2-1; d_gene: TRBD1; CDR3nt: TGTGCCAGCAGTGGACAGGGGGACACTTCGGGGCAGTTCTTC; CDR3aa: CASSGQGDTSGQFF
v_gene: TRBV2; abundance: -; j_gene: TRBJ2-6; d_gene: -; CDR3nt: TGTGCCAGCAGTGAAGCGTGGCAGTCTGGGGCCAACGTCCTGACTTTC; CDR3aa: CASSEAWQSGANVLTF
v_gene: TRBV4-1; abundance: few; j_gene: TRBJ2-3; d_gene: TRBD2; CDR3nt: TGCGCCAGCAGCATCAGAGCGGGAGTGCAAGATACGCAGTATTTT; CDR3aa: CASSIRAGVQDTQYF
v_gene: TRBV10-3; abundance: -; j_gene: TRBJ1-3; d_gene: -; CDR3nt: TGTGCCATCAGTGATTCGAGGTCAGGGTTCGCAGGAAACACCATATATTTT; CDR3aa: CAISDSRSGFAGNTIYF
v_gene: TRBV29-1; abundance: -; j_gene: TRBJ2-3; d_gene: TRBD2; CDR3nt: TGCAGCGTTGATCCTAGCGGGATTTTATCAGATACGCAGTATTTT; CDR3aa: CSVDPSGILSDTQYF
v_gene: TRBV30; abundance: once; j_gene: TRBJ1-3; d_gene: -; CDR3nt: TGTGCCTGGAACCTACCGGGGCCTGGAAACACCATATATTTT; CDR3aa: CAWNLPGPGNTIYF
v_gene: TRBV30; abundance: -; j_gene: TRBJ1-1; d_gene: TRBD1; CDR3nt: TGTGCCTGGAGGAGGGACAGCATGAACACTGAAGCTTTCTTT; CDR3aa: CAWRRDSMNTEAFF
v_gene: TRBV30; abundance: -; j_gene: TRBJ2-6; d_gene: -; CDR3nt: TGTGCCTGGCACGTCTCTGGGGCCAACGTCCTGACTTTC; CDR3aa: CAWHVSGANVLTF
v_gene: TRBV27; abundance: -; j_gene: TRBJ2-5; d_gene: TRBD1; CDR3nt: TGTGCCAGCGGACAGGGTGGAGGAGAGACCCAGTACTTC; CDR3aa: CASGQGGGETQYF
v_gene: TRBV14; abundance: -; j_gene: TRBJ2-5; d_gene: -; CDR3nt: TGTGCCAGCAGCCAAGCTCCTCAAGAGACCCAGTACTTC; CDR3aa: CASSQAPQETQYF
v_gene: TRBV7-2; abundance: -; j_gene: TRBJ2-2; d_gene: -; CDR3nt: TGTGCCAGCAGCTTACTGCCCTGGAAGCTGTTTTTT; CDR3aa: CASSLLPWKLFF
v_gene: TRBV29-1; abundance: few; j_gene: TRBJ2-7; d_gene: TRBD2; CDR3nt: TGCAGCGTTGAGGGACTAGCGGGGGCGCGGTACTTC; CDR3aa: CSVEGLAGARYF
v_gene: TRBV5-1; abundance: -; j_gene: TRBJ2-3; d_gene: TRBD1; CDR3nt: TGCGCCACCTCCGACGGGACAGTCACAGATACGCAGTATTTT; CDR3aa: CATSDGTVTDTQYF
v_gene: TRBV11-2; abundance: once; j_gene: TRBJ1-1; d_gene: TRBD1; CDR3nt: TGTGCCAGCAGCCCCGATGACAGGGGTCCTGAAGCTTTCTTT; CDR3aa: CASSPDDRGPEAFF
v_gene: TRBV6-8; abundance: -; j_gene: TRBJ2-5; d_gene: TRBD2; CDR3nt: TGTGCCAGCCTCCTGGCTAGCGGTACGGAGCAGTACTTC; CDR3aa: CASLLASGTEQYF
v_gene: TRBV4-3; abundance: -; j_gene: TRBJ2-1; d_gene: TRBD2; CDR3nt: TGCGCCAGCAGCCAAGGACTAGCGGGTTCCTACAATGAGCAGTTCTTC; CDR3aa: CASSQGLAGSYNEQFF
v_gene: TRBV18; abundance: -; j_gene: TRBJ2-7; d_gene: -; CDR3nt: TGTGCCAGCTCACCGGCCGGGGGCCTTCCCTACGAGCAGTACTTC; CDR3aa: CASSPAGGLPYEQYF
v_gene: TRBV6-1; abundance: once; j_gene: TRBJ1-2; d_gene: -; CDR3nt: TGTGCCAGCAGTGGGTTTGGCTACACCTTC; CDR3aa: CASSGFGYTF
v_gene: TRBV14; abundance: -; j_gene: TRBJ1-2; d_gene: TRBD1; CDR3nt: TGTGCCAGCAGCCAAGTTCCACAGGGGGAAGGCTACACCTTC; CDR3aa: CASSQVPQGEGYTF
v_gene: TRBV2; abundance: -; j_gene: TRBJ2-2; d_gene: TRBD2; CDR3nt: TGTGCCAGCAGTTACTCCCTCCCCGAGCGGGGACAGCTGTTTTTT; CDR3aa: CASSYSLPERGQLFF
v_gene: TRBV19; abundance: -; j_gene: TRBJ1-1; d_gene: -; CDR3nt: TGTGCCAGTAGTATATCGGGGAACACTGAAGCTTTCTTT; CDR3aa: CASSISGNTEAFF
v_gene: TRBV9; abundance: -; j_gene: TRBJ2-5; d_gene: -; CDR3nt: TGTGCCAGCAGCCCCAGGGTCTTGGGGGCAAAAGAGACCCAGTACTTC; CDR3aa: CASSPRVLGAKETQYF
v_gene: TRBV5-4; abundance: -; j_gene: TRBJ2-2; d_gene: -; CDR3nt: TGTGCCAGCACCCAAGCCCCCTCCCGGATCGAAACCGGGGAGCTGTTTTTT; CDR3aa: CASTQAPSRIETGELFF